These 9 T cell receptor beta chains were sequenced from one sample in a study of CD8+CD57+ T cells in acquired aplastic anemia. Genomic DNA, serving as template, underwent TCR beta VDJ and CDR3 profiling. TCRdb itself ran the reads through MiXCR, one entry per CDR3 protein. Of 250,000 to 300,000 distinct CDR3 sequences listed, approximately 55% are singletons. The sample comprised sorted CD4+, CD8+, or CD8+CD57+ T cells (not recorded which) from PBMCs. These receptors were taken from a human donor with severe aplastic anemia or a healthy control (not recorded which).

This chain joins TRBV2 and TRBJ2-7; D is possibly TRBD1 (6 bases). The V and J ends lost 9 bases and 5 bases respectively, with 23 bases between them. CDR1 is SNHLY, CDR2 FYNNEI, per germline. The CDR3 has 15 residues. The CDR3 spells CARSSQDRRNDEQYF. CDR3 DNA: TGTGCCAGATCCTCCCAGGACAGAAGAAACGACGAGCAGTACTTC.

The sample holds many counts of this clonotype. This chain joins TRBV20-1 and TRBJ2-1; no definite D call. Germline V gives CDR1 DFQATT, CDR2 SNEGSKA (reference sequence). The CDR3 has 11 residues. The ends were cut back, 0 bases at V and 7 bases at J, with 4 bases in the middle. CDR3 sequence: CSARDFNEQFF. As DNA, the CDR3 is TGCAGTGCTAGAGATTTTAATGAGCAGTTCTTC.

This sequence joins TRBV30 and TRBJ1-2; D is unresolved. CDR1 and CDR2 from the germline V gene are GTSNPN and SVGIG (reference sequence). The CDR3 sequence is 11 residues long. V lost 5 bases and J lost 6, with 10 bases in between. CDR3: CAWSGRDGYTF. The CDR3 DNA reads TGTGCCTGGTCCGGACGCGATGGCTACACCTTC.

The chain employs TRBV2 and TRBJ2-7; a possible D gene is TRBD1 (5 bases). V was clipped by 6 bases and J by 8 bases, with 17 bases between them. This CDR3 has 13 amino acids. CDR1 SNHLY and CDR2 FYNNEI come from the germline V gene. The CDR3 sequence: CASSLKDSFQQYF. In DNA, the CDR3 is TGTGCCAGCAGCTTAAAAGACAGTTTCCAGCAGTACTTC.

V usage is TRBV7-3 and J usage is TRBJ1-6, with TRBD1 matching over 8 bases. CDR3 size: 14 residues. CDR1 and CDR2 (germline): SGHTA, FQGTGA. The ends lost 6 bases at V and 8 bases at J; junction bases unmatched: 6. The CDR3 reads CASREDRVYSPLHF. CDR3 DNA: TGTGCCAGCAGAGAGGACAGGGTTTATTCACCCCTCCACTTT.

Note on this clonotype: An end of the junction does not agree with germline; a read error may underlie this. The rearrangement uses TRBV7-3 and TRBJ2-5; D not certain. Germline CDR1 SGHTA, CDR2 FQGTGA. CDR3 length equals 14 residues. CDR3 sequence: CAGSPSRAQGTQYF. Written as DNA, the CDR3 is TGTGCCGGCAGCCCCTCTAGAGCACAAGGGACCCAGTACTTC.

This clonotype was recorded a few times. The V and J genes are TRBV29-1 and TRBJ1-1; D is ambiguous. The CDR3 sequence is 12 residues long. CDR1 is SQVTM, CDR2 ANQGSEA, per germline. Trimming stripped 6 bases from V and 0 bases from J, with 8 bases between. The CDR3 DNA reads TGCAGCGTCTCGACGGTGAACACTGAAGCTTTCTTT. Protein product: CSVSTVNTEAFF.

This clonotype was seen many times. This chain joins TRBV4-1 and TRBJ2-7; D is unclear. The CDR3 is 13 residues long. CDR1 and CDR2 (germline): MGHRA, YSYEKL. V was shortened by 4 bases and J by 6 bases, with 13 bases between the two germline ends. CDR3 DNA sequence: TGCGCCAGCAGCCGGGATCGAGCTCTCGAGCAGTACTTC. Translating gives CASSRDRALEQYF.

The chain recombines TRBV7-9 with TRBJ1-6, with 9 bases fitting TRBD1. Per the germline V gene, CDR1 is SEHNR and CDR2 is FQNEAQ (reference sequence). This CDR3 is built from 16 residues. The V gene end was trimmed by 5 bases and the J gene end by 3 bases; junction bases not matched to a gene: 5. The CDR3 reads CASSQTGGSYNSPLHF. CDR3 sequence (DNA): TGTGCCAGCAGCCAAACAGGGGGCAGCTATAATTCACCCCTCCACTTT.